This T cell receptor beta chain was sequenced for a study of blood T cell repertoires in COVID-19. Study-level background: Acute and convalescent COVID-19 samples came from the United States, Italy and Spain.

Using immunoSEQ multiplex PCR, the repertoire was profiled, and TCRdb retains in-frame clones only, with some absent. The profile shows roughly 420,000 clones, 70% to 90% of them singletons. CDR1 is DFQATT, CDR2 SNEGSKA, per germline (reference sequence). The CDR3 length is 14 residues. V lost 3 bases and J lost 0, with 12 bases in between. Participant age was 18 to 89 years, and participants resided in roughly 25 US areas. Participants' reported clinical history set cohort assignment. The sample consisted of PBMCs or T cells enriched from blood (not recorded which). The J gene is TRBJ2-7, the V gene TRBV20-1; no clear D. The receptor was derived from a woman in her twenties or thirties with acute COVID-19. Written as DNA, the CDR3 is TGCAGTGCTAGTTTTGCACGAGGCTCCTACGAGCAGTACTTC. Its translation: CSASFARGSYEQYF.